The T cell receptor beta chain under discussion was sequenced for a study of blood T cells in healthy people across ages. Primed by a sample-barcoded 5' primer and a J-beta primer mix, a second PCR proceeded for 7 to 11 cycles. TCRdb re-derived calls from the 5' RACE reads in MiXCR, one entry per CDR3 protein. The table shows around 1.5 million distinct CDR3 sequences, with 42% occurring only once. The germline V gene has CDR1 MNHEY and CDR2 SVGEGT. The CDR3 is 15 amino acids. Deletions cut 5 bases from V and 6 bases from J, with 14 bases between. V is TRBV6-2 or TRBV6-3 and J is TRBJ1-6; tentatively, D is TRBD1 (6 bases). This receptor was identified in a woman younger than 35 in good health. The sample comprised blood. The CDR3 protein is CASSLAQGPNSPLHF. CDR3 in DNA: TGTGCCAGCAGTCTAGCACAGGGTCCTAATTCACCCCTCCACTTT.